The next 23 T cell receptor beta chains were all read from a single sample in a study of blood T cells in healthy people across ages. With a J-beta primer mix and a sample-barcoded 5' primer, a second PCR ran about 7 to 12 cycles. TCRdb ran MiXCR on the 5' RACE reads and lists one entry per CDR3 protein. Of some 790,000 distinct CDR3 sequences in the sample, under 30% are singletons; the top ten hold roughly 17%. The sample taken for sequencing was blood. The receptors here all came from a woman over 75 in good health.

This clonotype came up many times. With a much larger clone just one base away, this may be a read error. The genes are TRBV7-2 and TRBJ2-1; weak D call: TRBD1 (7 bases). Trimming stripped 3 bases from V and 8 bases from J, with 14 bases between. Per germline, CDR1 SGHTA and CDR2 FQGNSA. The CDR3 is 14 amino acids. The CDR3 coding sequence is TGTGCCAGCAGCTTGGCAGGGGGGAGCGATGAGCAGTTCTTC. Protein: CASSLAGGSDEQFF.

Ten or more counts support this clonotype. The chain recombines TRBV7-9 with TRBJ2-7; 9 nucleotides line up with TRBD1. With V trimmed by 4 bases and J by 3 bases, 4 bases remained unmatched. Germline V gene data show CDR1 as SEHNR and CDR2 as FQNEAQ (reference sequence). The CDR3 runs 14 residues. In DNA form, the CDR3 reads TGTGCCAGCAGCTCACAGGGGGCCGTCTACGAGCAGTACTTC. Its translation is CASSSQGAVYEQYF.

This clonotype was seen a handful of times. The chain employs TRBV11-2 and TRBJ2-7; the D is unclear. Trimming cost V 5 bases and J 9 bases, with 14 bases left between them. Germline loops: CDR1 SGHAT, CDR2 FQNNGV. The CDR3 spans 12 residues. This CDR3 reads CASSPHVSRQYF. DNA of the CDR3: TGTGCCAGCAGCCCCCACGTCAGTCGGCAGTACTTC.

This clonotype was counted only a few times. The rearrangement joins TRBV7-2 to TRBJ1-5, with TRBD1 matching 8 bases. With 1 base clipped from V and 9 bases from J, the junction kept 2 bases outside the gene matches. CDR3 length: 13 residues. CDR1 is SGHTA, CDR2 FQGNSA, per germline. Here the CDR3 reads CASSLGDRRPQHF. CDR3 sequence (DNA): TGTGCCAGCAGCTTAGGGGACAGGAGGCCCCAGCATTTT.

This clonotype was seen only a few times. The chain recombines TRBV5-1 with TRBJ2-5; 12 bases are shared with TRBD2. This CDR3 region has 16 residues. The V gene end was trimmed by 5 bases and the J gene end by 1 base; junction bases not matched to a gene: 6. Germline lookup yields CDR1 SGHRS and CDR2 YFSETQ. The CDR3 sequence is CASSRVLAGGQETQYF. CDR3 in DNA: TGCGCCAGCAGTCGAGTACTAGCGGGGGGCCAAGAGACCCAGTACTTC.

This clonotype occurred many times. The V and J genes are TRBV7-9 and TRBJ2-5; D uncertain. The CDR3 totals 14 residues. Germline CDR1 is SEHNR and CDR2 is FQNEAQ (reference sequence). Trimming stripped 4 bases from V and 1 base from J, with 10 bases between. CDR3 loop: CASSSLEFQETQYF. DNA of the CDR3: TGTGCCAGCAGCTCACTGGAGTTCCAAGAGACCCAGTACTTC. The variable domain in full, completed from reference TRBV7-9 and TRBJ2-5, reads DTGVSQNPRHKITKRGQNVTFRCDPISEHNRLYWYRQTLGQGPEFLTYFQNEAQLEKSRLLSDRFSAERPKGSFSTLEIQRTEQGDSAMYLCASSSLEFQETQYFGPGTRLLVL.

This clonotype was observed a few times. This chain uses TRBV25-1 with TRBJ2-4, with 9 nucleotides matching TRBD1. Germline CDR1 is MGHDK and CDR2 is SYGVNS. The CDR3 totals 14 residues. The V segment lost 6 bases and the J segment 6 bases; nucleotides outside the gene matches: 6. The CDR3 loop reads CASSQGQGRNIQYF. CDR3 in DNA: TGTGCCAGCAGCCAGGGACAGGGAAGAAACATTCAGTACTTC.

On this clonotype itself: Just one base apart from a much larger clone, this may be a read error. This chain links TRBV11-2 with TRBJ2-7; TRBD1 matches 7 bases. Losses at the gene ends were 5 bases for V and 2 bases for J; bases not matched to a gene: 9. This CDR3 has 15 amino acids. CDR1 SGHAT and CDR2 FQNNGV come from the germline V gene. CDR3 residues: CASSADRVATYEQYF. The CDR3 DNA sequence: TGTGCCAGCAGCGCCGACAGGGTGGCGACCTACGAGCAGTACTTC.

This chain's CDR3 is CASSQERDTPEQYF. CDR3 DNA sequence: TGTGCCAGCAGCCAAGAAAGGGACACCCCCGAGCAGTACTTC. The chain is built from TRBV3-1 and TRBJ2-7; D is possibly TRBD1 (6 bases). CDR1 and CDR2 (germline): LGHDT, YNNKEL (reference sequence). The CDR3 has 14 amino acids. V was clipped by 0 bases and J by 6 bases, with 12 bases between them.

This chain connects TRBV7-2 to TRBJ1-1; TRBD1 matches at 11 bases. Trimming removed 3 bases from V and 7 bases from J; junction bases left unmatched: 4. The CDR3 has 14 amino acids. Germline V gives CDR1 SGHTA, CDR2 FQGNSA. The CDR3 region has the DNA TGTGCCAGCAGCTTGCAGGGGACAGGGGGTGAAGCTTTCTTT. This sequence encodes CASSLQGTGGEAFF.

This clonotype was detected ten times or more. The rearrangement links TRBV12-3 or TRBV12-4 to TRBJ2-7; the D is unclear. V was cut by 5 bases and J by 3 bases, with 11 bases left in between. This CDR3 has 13 residues. CDR3 sequence reads: CASSPWNIYEQYF. CDR3 DNA sequence: TGTGCCAGCAGTCCCTGGAACATCTACGAGCAGTACTTC.

This clonotype was seen repeatedly, ten times or more. V gene TRBV4-3 combines with J gene TRBJ2-3, with a tentative D call TRBD1 (6 bases). This CDR3 is built from 16 residues. The V end lost 10 bases, the J end lost 3 bases, and 23 bases lay between the germline ends. From germline, CDR1 is LGHNA and CDR2 YSLEER. The CDR3 here is CANHTGQGKRTDTQYF. CDR3 sequence (DNA): TGCGCCAACCACACGGGGCAGGGGAAAAGAACAGATACGCAGTATTTT.

Comments on this clonotype: It may be a read error: a sequence one base away is much more abundant. The chain is built from TRBV20-1 and TRBJ2-1; 9 bases are a match to TRBD2. V was pared by 5 bases and J by 2 bases, with 7 bases of the junction left unmatched. The V gene's germline CDR1 is DFQATT and CDR2 SNEGSKA (reference sequence). This CDR3 comprises 15 residues. CDR3 in amino acids: CSAGRLAEPYNEQFF. The CDR3 nucleotides are TGCAGTGCTGGGCGACTAGCGGAGCCCTACAATGAGCAGTTCTTC.

This clonotype showed up many times. V usage is TRBV18 and J usage is TRBJ2-1, with 11 bases that match TRBD1. The J segment lost 11 bases and the V segment lost 3 bases, leaving 6 bases of the junction unmatched. Germline assignment: CDR1 KGHSH and CDR2 LQKENI. This CDR3 has 14 residues. CDR3 nucleotide sequence: TGTGCCAGCTCACCCATGGACAGGGGGCCACAGCAGTTCTTC. Amino acids: CASSPMDRGPQQFF.

This sequence joins TRBV7-2 and TRBJ2-3, with D possibly being TRBD1 or TRBD2 (5 bases each). CDR3 length: 12 residues. In germline, CDR1 is SGHTA, CDR2 FQGNSA. The V gene lost 3 bases and the J gene lost 8 bases, with 9 bases spanning the gap. In DNA form, the CDR3 reads TGTGCCAGCAGCTTCACTGGGGGTACGCAGTATTTT. Translating gives CASSFTGGTQYF.

This chain links TRBV5-1 with TRBJ2-2, with a weak D call TRBD1 (5 bases). Between the trimmed V and J ends, which lost 4 bases and 7 bases, there was a span of 14 bases. This CDR3 is built from 14 residues. Per germline, CDR1 SGHRS and CDR2 YFSETQ. The CDR3 sequence is CASSIQTEGGELFF. DNA of the CDR3: TGCGCCAGCAGCATCCAGACAGAAGGCGGGGAGCTGTTTTTT.

The chain recombines TRBV12-3 or TRBV12-4 with TRBJ1-1; 7 bases align to TRBD1. This CDR3 has 16 residues. V was clipped by 1 base and J by 4 bases; unmatched bases: 9. CDR3 in amino acids: CASSLGQGGSGTEAFF. Written as DNA, the CDR3 is TGTGCCAGCAGTTTAGGGCAGGGGGGTAGCGGCACTGAAGCTTTCTTT.

In its sample, this clonotype was seen a few times. This could be a read error, since a much larger clone is one nucleotide away. The chain is built from TRBV20-1 and TRBJ1-2; D possibly corresponds to TRBD1 (6 bases). Deletions cut 5 bases from V and 2 bases from J, with 18 bases between. CDR1 is DFQATT, CDR2 SNEGSKA, per germline (reference sequence). This CDR3 is built from 15 residues. The CDR3 region has the DNA TGCAGTGCTGGAGTCAATCGGGGGCAGAACTATGGCTACACCTTC. It encodes CSAGVNRGQNYGYTF.

The rearrangement links TRBV6-2 or TRBV6-3 to TRBJ1-5; D gene unclear. The V end lost 6 bases, the J end lost 0 bases, and 6 bases lay between the germline ends. Germline CDR1 reads MNHEY; CDR2 reads SVGEGT. This CDR3 spans 13 amino acids. CDR3 amino acids: CASRDPSNQPQHF. CDR3 in DNA: TGTGCCAGCAGGGATCCTAGCAATCAGCCCCAGCATTTT.

V is TRBV15 and J is TRBJ2-3; D tentatively fits TRBD1 or TRBD2 (6 bases each). The CDR3 covers 16 residues. Germline V CDR1 and CDR2: LNHNV, YYDKDF (reference sequence). Trimming stripped 5 bases from V and 0 bases from J, with 15 bases between. The CDR3: CATSSGGGVSTDTQYF. CDR3 nucleotides: TGTGCCACCAGCTCCGGGGGCGGGGTGAGCACAGATACGCAGTATTTT.

The rearrangement links TRBV18 to TRBJ2-3; 9 bases line up with TRBD2. CDR1 and CDR2 from the germline V gene are KGHSH and LQKENI. The CDR3 covers 16 residues. With 6 bases clipped from V and 1 base from J, the junction kept 8 bases outside the gene matches. The CDR3 reads CASSLKRGAGTDTQYF. The CDR3 region has the DNA TGTGCCAGCTCCCTTAAGCGGGGGGCCGGCACAGATACGCAGTATTTT. Full variable domain (outside the CDR3, taken from reference TRBV18 and TRBJ2-3): NAGVMQNPRHLVRRRGQEARLRCSPMKGHSHVYWYRQLPEEGLKFMVYLQKENIIDESGMPKERFSAEFPKEGPSILRIQQVVRGDSAAYFCASSLKRGAGTDTQYFGPGTRLTVL.

This clonotype was recorded a few times. The gene calls are TRBV20-1 and TRBJ2-2; no firm D call. Germline loops: CDR1 DFQATT, CDR2 SNEGSKA (reference sequence). The CDR3 is 13 amino acids. The V gene lost 4 bases and the J gene lost 4 bases, with 10 bases spanning the gap. CDR3 residues: CSAKYMSTGELFF. DNA for the CDR3: TGCAGTGCTAAGTACATGAGCACCGGGGAGCTGTTTTTT.

With regard to this clonotype: Given a much more abundant clone one base away, this may be a read error. This chain links TRBV15 with TRBJ2-3; D remains unclear. This CDR3 contains 13 residues. Germline assignment: CDR1 LNHNV and CDR2 YYDKDF (reference sequence). V lost 3 bases and J lost 5, with 9 bases in between. CDR3 loop: CATSSRRQDTQYF. The CDR3 DNA is TGTGCCACCAGCAGTCGACGGCAAGATACGCAGTATTTT. Variable domain in full (rest from reference TRBV15 and TRBJ2-3): DAMVIQNPRYQVTQFGKPVTLSCSQTLNHNVMYWYQQKSSQAPKLLFHYYDKDFNNEADTPDNFQSRRPNTSFCFLDIRSPGLGDTAMYLCATSSRRQDTQYFGPGTRLTVL.